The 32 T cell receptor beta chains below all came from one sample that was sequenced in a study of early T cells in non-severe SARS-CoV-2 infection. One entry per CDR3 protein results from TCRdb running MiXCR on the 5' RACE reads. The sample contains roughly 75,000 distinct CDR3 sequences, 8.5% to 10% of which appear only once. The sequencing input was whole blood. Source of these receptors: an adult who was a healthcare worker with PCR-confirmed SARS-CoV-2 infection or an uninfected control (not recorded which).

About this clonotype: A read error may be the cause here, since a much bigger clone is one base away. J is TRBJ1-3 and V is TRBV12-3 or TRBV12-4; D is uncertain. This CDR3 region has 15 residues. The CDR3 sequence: CANSFTVYSGNTIYF. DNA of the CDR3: TGTGCCAACAGTTTCACCGTATACTCTGGAAACACCATATATTTT.

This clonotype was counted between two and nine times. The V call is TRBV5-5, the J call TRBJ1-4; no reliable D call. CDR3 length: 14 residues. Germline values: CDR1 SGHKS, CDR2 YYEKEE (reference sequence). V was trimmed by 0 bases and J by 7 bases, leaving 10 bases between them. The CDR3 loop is CASSLGVSPEKLFF. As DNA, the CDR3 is TGTGCCAGCAGCTTGGGGGTCAGCCCTGAAAAACTGTTTTTT.

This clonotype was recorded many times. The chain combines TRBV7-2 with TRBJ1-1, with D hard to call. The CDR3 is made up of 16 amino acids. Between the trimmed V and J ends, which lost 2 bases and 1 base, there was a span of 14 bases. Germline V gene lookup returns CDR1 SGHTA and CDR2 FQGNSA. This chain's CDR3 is CASSLYWAASNTEAFF. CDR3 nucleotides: TGTGCCAGCAGCTTATACTGGGCCGCGTCGAACACTGAAGCTTTCTTT.

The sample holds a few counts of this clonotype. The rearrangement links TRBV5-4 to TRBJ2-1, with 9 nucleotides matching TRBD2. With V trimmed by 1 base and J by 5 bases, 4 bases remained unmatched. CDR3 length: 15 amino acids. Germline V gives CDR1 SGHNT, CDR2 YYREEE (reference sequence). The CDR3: CASSLYPSGDNEQFF. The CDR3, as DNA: TGTGCCAGCAGCTTGTATCCTAGCGGGGACAATGAGCAGTTCTTC.

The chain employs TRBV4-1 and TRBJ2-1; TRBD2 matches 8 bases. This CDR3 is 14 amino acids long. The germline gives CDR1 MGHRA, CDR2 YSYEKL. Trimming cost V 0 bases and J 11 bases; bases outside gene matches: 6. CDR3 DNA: TGCGCCAGCAGCCAAGATACCGGGGGGGTTAAGCAGTTCTTC. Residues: CASSQDTGGVKQFF.

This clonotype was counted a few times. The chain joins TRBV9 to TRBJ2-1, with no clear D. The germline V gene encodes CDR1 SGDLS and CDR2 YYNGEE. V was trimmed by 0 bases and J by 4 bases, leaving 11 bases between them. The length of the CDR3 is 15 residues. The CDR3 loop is CASSVAGTDYNEQFF. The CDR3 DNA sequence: TGTGCCAGCAGCGTAGCTGGAACAGATTACAATGAGCAGTTCTTC.

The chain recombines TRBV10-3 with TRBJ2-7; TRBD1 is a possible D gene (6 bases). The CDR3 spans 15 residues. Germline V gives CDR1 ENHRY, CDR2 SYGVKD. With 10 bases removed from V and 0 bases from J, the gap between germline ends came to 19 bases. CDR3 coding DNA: TGTGCCACCTACTCGGGACAACAGATCTCCTACGAGCAGTACTTC. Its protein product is CATYSGQQISYEQYF.

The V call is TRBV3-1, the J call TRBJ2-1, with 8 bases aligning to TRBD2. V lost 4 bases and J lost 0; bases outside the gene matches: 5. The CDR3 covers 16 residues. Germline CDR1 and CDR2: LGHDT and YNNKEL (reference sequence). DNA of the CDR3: TGTGCCAGCAGCCGAGCCGGGACTAGCTCCTACAATGAGCAGTTCTTC. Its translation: CASSRAGTSSYNEQFF.

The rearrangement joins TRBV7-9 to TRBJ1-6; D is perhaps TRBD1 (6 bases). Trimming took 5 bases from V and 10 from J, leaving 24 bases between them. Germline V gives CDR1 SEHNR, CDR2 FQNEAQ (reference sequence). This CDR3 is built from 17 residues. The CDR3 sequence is CASSDVAWSGEESPLHF. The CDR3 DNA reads TGTGCCAGCAGCGATGTAGCTTGGTCAGGGGAGGAGTCACCCCTCCACTTT.

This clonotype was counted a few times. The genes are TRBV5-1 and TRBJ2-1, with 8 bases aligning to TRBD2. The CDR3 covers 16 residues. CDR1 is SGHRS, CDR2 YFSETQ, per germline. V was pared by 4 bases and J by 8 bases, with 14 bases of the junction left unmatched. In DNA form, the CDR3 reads TGCGCCAGCAGCCTGGGACTAGTATTAGGTATTGATGAGCAGTTCTTC. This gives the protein CASSLGLVLGIDEQFF.

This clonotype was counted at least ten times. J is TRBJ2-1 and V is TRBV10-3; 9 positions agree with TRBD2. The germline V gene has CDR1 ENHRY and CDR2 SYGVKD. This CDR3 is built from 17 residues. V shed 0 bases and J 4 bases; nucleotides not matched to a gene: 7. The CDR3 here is CAISESGALAGYNEQFF. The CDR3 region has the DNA TGTGCCATCAGTGAGTCGGGGGCGCTAGCGGGGTACAATGAGCAGTTCTTC.

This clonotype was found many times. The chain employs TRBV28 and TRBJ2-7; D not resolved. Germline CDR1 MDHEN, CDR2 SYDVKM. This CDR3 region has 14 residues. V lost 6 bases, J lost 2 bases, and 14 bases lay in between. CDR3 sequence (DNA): TGTGCCAGCAGCCCGGTTTCGGTCCCCTACGAGCAGTACTTC. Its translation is CASSPVSVPYEQYF.

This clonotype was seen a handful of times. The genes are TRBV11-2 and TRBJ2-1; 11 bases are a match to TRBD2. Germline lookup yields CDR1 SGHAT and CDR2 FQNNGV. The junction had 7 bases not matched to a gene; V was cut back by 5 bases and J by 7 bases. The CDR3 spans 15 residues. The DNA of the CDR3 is TGTGCCAGCAGCGGTAGCGGGAGGGCCCGTAATGAGCAGTTCTTC. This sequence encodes CASSGSGRARNEQFF.

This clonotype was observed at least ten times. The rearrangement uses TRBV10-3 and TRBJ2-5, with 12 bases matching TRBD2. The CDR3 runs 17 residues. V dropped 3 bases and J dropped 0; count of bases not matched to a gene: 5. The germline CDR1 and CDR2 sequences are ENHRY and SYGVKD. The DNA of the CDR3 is TGTGCCATCAGTGAAGCGGGGACTAGCGGGTACCAAGAGACCCAGTACTTC. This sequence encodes CAISEAGTSGYQETQYF.

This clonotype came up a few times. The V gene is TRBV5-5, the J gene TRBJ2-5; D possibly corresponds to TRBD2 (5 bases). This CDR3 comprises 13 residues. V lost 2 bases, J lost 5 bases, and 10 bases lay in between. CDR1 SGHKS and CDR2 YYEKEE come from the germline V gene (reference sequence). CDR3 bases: TGTGCCAGCAGCTTTGGAGGCGAGGAGACCCAGTACTTC. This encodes CASSFGGEETQYF.

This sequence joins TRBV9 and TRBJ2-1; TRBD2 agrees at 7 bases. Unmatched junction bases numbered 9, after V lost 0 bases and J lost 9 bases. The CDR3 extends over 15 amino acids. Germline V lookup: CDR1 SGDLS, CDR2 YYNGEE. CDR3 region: CASSVEWRGLSEQFF. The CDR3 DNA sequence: TGTGCCAGCAGCGTAGAATGGCGGGGGTTGAGTGAGCAGTTCTTC. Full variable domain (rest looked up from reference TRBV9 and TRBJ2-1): DSGVTQTPKHLITATGQRVTLRCSPRSGDLSVYWYQQSLDQGLQFLIQYYNGEERAKGNILERFSAQQFPDLHSELNLSSLELGDSALYFCASSVEWRGLSEQFFGPGTRLTVL.

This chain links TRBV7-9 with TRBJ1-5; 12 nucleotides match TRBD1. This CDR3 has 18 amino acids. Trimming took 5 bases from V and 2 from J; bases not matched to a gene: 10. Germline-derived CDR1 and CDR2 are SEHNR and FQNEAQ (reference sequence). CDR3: CASSPGTGGSIRNQPQHF. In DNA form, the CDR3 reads TGTGCCAGCAGCCCCGGGACAGGGGGCTCCATCCGCAATCAGCCCCAGCATTTT.

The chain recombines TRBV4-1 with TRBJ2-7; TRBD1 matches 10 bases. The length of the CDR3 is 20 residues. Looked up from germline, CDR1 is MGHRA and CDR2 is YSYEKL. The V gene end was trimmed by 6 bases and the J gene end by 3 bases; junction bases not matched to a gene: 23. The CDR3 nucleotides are TGCGCCAGCAGTACTATTTTCACTGGGATAGTCGGGGACAGGGGCTACGAGCAGTACTTC. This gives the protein CASSTIFTGIVGDRGYEQYF.

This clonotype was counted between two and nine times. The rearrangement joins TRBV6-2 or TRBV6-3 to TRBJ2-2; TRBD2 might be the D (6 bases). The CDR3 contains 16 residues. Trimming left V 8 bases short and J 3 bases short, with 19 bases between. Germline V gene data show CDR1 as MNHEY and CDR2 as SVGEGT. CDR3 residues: CASLVGGTLDTGELFF. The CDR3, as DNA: TGTGCCAGCTTGGTGGGCGGGACGTTGGACACCGGGGAGCTGTTTTTT.

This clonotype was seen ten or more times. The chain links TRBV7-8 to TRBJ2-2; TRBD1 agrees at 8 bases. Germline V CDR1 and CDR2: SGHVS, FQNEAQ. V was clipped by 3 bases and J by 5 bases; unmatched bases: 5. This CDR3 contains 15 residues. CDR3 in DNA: TGTGCCAGCAGCTTCAAAGGACAGGGAACCGGGGAGCTGTTTTTT. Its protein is CASSFKGQGTGELFF.

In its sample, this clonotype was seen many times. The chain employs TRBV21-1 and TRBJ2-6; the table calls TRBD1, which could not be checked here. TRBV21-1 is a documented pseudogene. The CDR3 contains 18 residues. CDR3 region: CASSPRGQGLSGANVLTF. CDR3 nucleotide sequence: TGTGCCAGCAGCCCTCGGGGACAGGGCTTATCTGGGGCCAACGTCCTGACTTTC.

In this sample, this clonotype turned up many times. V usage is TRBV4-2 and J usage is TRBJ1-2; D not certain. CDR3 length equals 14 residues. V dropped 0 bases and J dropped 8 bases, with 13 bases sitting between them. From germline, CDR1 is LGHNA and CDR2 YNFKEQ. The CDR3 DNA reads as TGTGCCAGCAGCCAAGAGCAGGCAGCGGGGGGCTACACCTTC. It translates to CASSQEQAAGGYTF.

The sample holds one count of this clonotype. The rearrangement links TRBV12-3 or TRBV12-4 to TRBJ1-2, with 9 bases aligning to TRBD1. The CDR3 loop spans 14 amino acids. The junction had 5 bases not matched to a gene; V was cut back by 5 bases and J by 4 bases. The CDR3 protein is CASSPGQGLYGYTF. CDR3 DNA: TGTGCCAGCAGTCCGGGACAGGGCCTCTATGGCTACACCTTC.

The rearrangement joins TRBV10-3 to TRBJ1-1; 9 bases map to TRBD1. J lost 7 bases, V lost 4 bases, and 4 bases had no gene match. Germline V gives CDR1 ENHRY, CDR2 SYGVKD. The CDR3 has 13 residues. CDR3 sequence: CAISGTGELEAFF. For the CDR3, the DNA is TGTGCCATCAGTGGGACAGGGGAACTTGAAGCTTTCTTT.

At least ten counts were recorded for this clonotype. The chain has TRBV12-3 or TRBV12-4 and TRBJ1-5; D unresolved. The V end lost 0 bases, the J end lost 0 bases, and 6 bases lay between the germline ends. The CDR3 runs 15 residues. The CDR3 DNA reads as TGTGCCAGCAGTTTAGCGGGCTTTAGCAATCAGCCCCAGCATTTT. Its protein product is CASSLAGFSNQPQHF.

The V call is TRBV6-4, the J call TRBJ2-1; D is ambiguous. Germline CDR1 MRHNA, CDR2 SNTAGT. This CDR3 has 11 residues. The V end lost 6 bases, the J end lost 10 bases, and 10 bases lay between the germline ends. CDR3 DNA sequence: TGTGCCAGCAGCAACGCTGGGGAGCAGTTCTTC. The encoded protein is CASSNAGEQFF.

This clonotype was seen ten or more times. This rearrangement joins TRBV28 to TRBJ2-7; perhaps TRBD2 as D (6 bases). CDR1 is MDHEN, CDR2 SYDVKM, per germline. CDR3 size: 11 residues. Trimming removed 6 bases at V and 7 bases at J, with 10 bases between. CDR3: CASSRGREQYF. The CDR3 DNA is TGTGCCAGCAGCCGGGGGAGGGAGCAGTACTTC.

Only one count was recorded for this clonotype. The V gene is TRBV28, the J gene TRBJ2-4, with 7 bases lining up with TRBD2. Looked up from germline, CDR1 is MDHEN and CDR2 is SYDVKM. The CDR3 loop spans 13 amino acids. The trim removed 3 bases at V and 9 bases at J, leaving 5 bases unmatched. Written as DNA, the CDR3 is TGTGCCAGCAGTTTCCAGCGGGACCTCATTCAGTACTTC. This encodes CASSFQRDLIQYF.

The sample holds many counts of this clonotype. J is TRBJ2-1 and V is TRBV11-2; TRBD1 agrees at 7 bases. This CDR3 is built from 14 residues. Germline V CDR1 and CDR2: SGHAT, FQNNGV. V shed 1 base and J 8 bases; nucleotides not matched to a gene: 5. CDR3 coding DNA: TGTGCCAGCAGCTTAGTAGGGGGCGGGTATGAGCAGTTCTTC. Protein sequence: CASSLVGGGYEQFF. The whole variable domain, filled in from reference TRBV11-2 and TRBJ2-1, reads EAGVAQSPRYKIIEKRQSVAFWCNPISGHATLYWYQQILGQGPKLLIQFQNNGVVDDSQLPKDRFSAERLKGVDSTLKIQPAKLEDSAVYLCASSLVGGGYEQFFGPGTRLTVL.

In nucleotides, the CDR3 is TGTGCCAGTAGTATACAGGGAAGCGGGTATCCGACAGATACGCAGTATTTT. Its translation: CASSIQGSGYPTDTQYF. The chain couples TRBV19 to TRBJ2-3, with D possibly matching TRBD2 (6 bases). V lost 2 bases to trimming and J lost 3 bases, with 18 bases between them. Germline CDR1 and CDR2: LNHDA and SQIVND (reference sequence). The CDR3 spans 17 residues.

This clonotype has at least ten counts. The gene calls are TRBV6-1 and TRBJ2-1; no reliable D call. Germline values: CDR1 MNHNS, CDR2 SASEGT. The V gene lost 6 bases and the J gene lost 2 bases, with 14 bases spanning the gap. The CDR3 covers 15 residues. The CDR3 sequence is CASRSTPSTYNEQFF. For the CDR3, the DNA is TGTGCCAGCAGATCAACCCCATCGACCTACAATGAGCAGTTCTTC.

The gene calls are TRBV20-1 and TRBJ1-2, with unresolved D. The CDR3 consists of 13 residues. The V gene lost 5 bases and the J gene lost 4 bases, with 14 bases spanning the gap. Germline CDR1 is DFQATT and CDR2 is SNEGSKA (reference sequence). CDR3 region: CSAPWAASYGYTF. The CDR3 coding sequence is TGCAGTGCTCCCTGGGCAGCCAGCTATGGCTACACCTTC.